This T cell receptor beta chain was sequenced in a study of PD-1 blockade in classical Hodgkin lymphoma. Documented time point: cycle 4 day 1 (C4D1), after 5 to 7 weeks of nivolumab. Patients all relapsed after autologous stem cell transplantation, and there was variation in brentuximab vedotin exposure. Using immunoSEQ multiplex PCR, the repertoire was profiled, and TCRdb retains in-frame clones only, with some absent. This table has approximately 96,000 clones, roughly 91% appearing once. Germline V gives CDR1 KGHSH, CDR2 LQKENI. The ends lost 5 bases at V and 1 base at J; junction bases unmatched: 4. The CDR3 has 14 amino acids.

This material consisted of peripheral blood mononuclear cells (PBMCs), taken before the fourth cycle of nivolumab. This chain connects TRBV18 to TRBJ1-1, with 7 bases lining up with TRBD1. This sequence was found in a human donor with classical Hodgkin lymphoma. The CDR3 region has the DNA TGTGCCAGCTCAGCGCAGGGGGAGAACACTGAAGCTTTCTTT. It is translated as CASSAQGENTEAFF.